The rows below give T cell receptor beta chains drawn from one sample of a study of blood T cell repertoires in COVID-19. The repertoire was sequenced with immunoSEQ multiplex PCR; TCRdb's copy has only in-frame clones and lacks some. Seen here are around 180,000 clones, 75% to 85% observed once, and the top ten hold approximately 1.4%. The sample consisted of peripheral blood. These receptors all stem from a human donor in a cohort sampled during active COVID-19. CDR3s include the opening cysteine and the closing phenylalanine or tryptophan. A D gene is named only where the DNA matches it firmly. Only some rows state a clone size, as once, few, many or a class for expanded clones.

V: TRBV19; size: -; D: -; J: TRBJ1-2; CDR3: CASSPRNYGYTF; DNA: TGTGCCAGTAGTCCCAGGAACTATGGCTACACCTTC
V: TRBV4-3; size: once; D: -; J: TRBJ2-2; CDR3: CASIRSLDTGELFF; DNA: TGCGCCAGCATAAGGAGTCTGGACACCGGGGAGCTGTTTTTT
V: TRBV6-6; size: -; D: -; J: TRBJ2-7; CDR3: CASSYLGVSSYEQYF; DNA: TGTGCCAGCAGTTACCTAGGGGTGAGCTCCTACGAGCAGTACTTC
V: TRBV11-2; size: -; D: -; J: TRBJ2-1; CDR3: CASSPSSGGGYNEQFF; DNA: TGTGCCAGCAGCCCCTCTAGCGGAGGGGGCTACAATGAGCAGTTCTTC
V: TRBV5-1; size: -; D: -; J: TRBJ2-1; CDR3: CASSLGAGPGPKQFF; DNA: TGCGCCAGCAGCTTGGGGGCAGGCCCTGGCCCAAAGCAGTTCTTC
V: TRBV10-3; size: -; D: TRBD2; J: TRBJ2-1; CDR3: CAITGGTGGLGYNEQFF; DNA: TGTGCCATCACTGGAGGGACGGGGGGGCTCGGTTACAATGAGCAGTTCTTC
V: TRBV28; size: -; D: -; J: TRBJ2-7; CDR3: CATNFRGGYEQYF; DNA: TGTGCCACCAACTTTCGGGGTGGGTACGAGCAGTACTTC
V: TRBV10-2; size: -; D: TRBD2; J: TRBJ2-7; CDR3: CASSRLAGGEYEQYF; DNA: TGCGCCAGCAGTAGGCTAGCGGGGGGGGAATACGAGCAGTACTTC
V: TRBV3-1/TRBV3-2; size: -; D: -; J: TRBJ2-5; CDR3: CASSLWTTSGGETQYF; DNA: TGTGCCAGCAGCCTTTGGACTACCTCCGGCGGGGAGACCCAGTACTTC
V: TRBV5-1; size: -; D: -; J: TRBJ2-2; CDR3: CASSSEGQSWPQTGELFF; DNA: TGCGCCAGCAGCTCGGAGGGACAGTCCTGGCCACAGACCGGGGAGCTGTTTTTT
V: TRBV6-2/TRBV6-3; size: -; D: -; J: TRBJ2-7; CDR3: CASSYAEGGPYEQYF; DNA: TGTGCCAGCAGTTACGCGGAGGGTGGCCCCTACGAGCAGTACTTC
V: TRBV5-1; size: -; D: -; J: TRBJ1-1; CDR3: CASSLDSVNTEAFF; DNA: TGCGCCAGCAGCTTGGACAGTGTGAACACTGAAGCTTTCTTT
V: TRBV19; size: -; D: -; J: TRBJ1-1; CDR3: CASSTQQGTEAFF; DNA: TGTGCCAGTAGTACCCAACAGGGTACTGAAGCTTTCTTT
V: TRBV4-3; size: -; D: TRBD1; J: TRBJ1-2; CDR3: CASSPRTGRSYTF; DNA: TGCGCCAGCAGCCCCAGGACAGGTAGAAGCTACACCTTC
V: TRBV6-6; size: few; D: TRBD2; J: TRBJ2-1; CDR3: CASRSSGSSTHNEQFF; DNA: TGTGCCAGCAGGAGTAGCGGGAGTAGTACCCACAATGAGCAGTTCTTC